These 21 T cell receptor beta chains share one sample of origin, sequenced in a study of T cell responses to AZD1222 COVID-19 vaccine. Assay used: immunoSEQ multiplex PCR; TCRdb lists only in-frame clones, some missing. The sample holds 95,000 to 110,000 clones, around 90% seen once. The specimen was peripheral blood, collected on day 0 of AZD1222 vaccination. The receptors were gathered from an adult in good health.

The chain is built from TRBV5-1 and TRBJ2-7; D might be TRBD2 (7 bases). The CDR3 contains 15 residues. V was cut by 3 bases and J by 6 bases, with 19 bases left in between. Germline V gene sequence: CDR1 SGHRS, CDR2 YFSETQ. CDR3 sequence reads: CASSWGAGVRAEQYF. The CDR3 region has the DNA TGCGCCAGCAGCTGGGGGGCGGGGGTCAGGGCCGAGCAGTACTTC.

J is TRBJ2-7 and V is TRBV6-2 or TRBV6-3; D is perhaps TRBD2 (5 bases). The CDR3 contains 15 residues. Germline values: CDR1 MNHEY, CDR2 SVGEGT. Deletions cut 0 bases from V and 0 bases from J, with 9 bases between. CDR3 in DNA: TGTGCCAGCAGTTACTCGAGCGGATCCTCCTACGAGCAGTACTTC. This sequence encodes CASSYSSGSSYEQYF.

The chain couples TRBV7-2 to TRBJ2-1; no clear D. Trimming removed 1 base at V and 7 bases at J, with 8 bases between. The CDR3 totals 13 residues. Germline assignment: CDR1 SGHTA and CDR2 FQGNSA. The CDR3 here is CASSLGPSNEQFF. In DNA form, the CDR3 reads TGTGCCAGCAGCTTAGGCCCCAGTAATGAGCAGTTCTTC.

This clone came up a few times. The chain links TRBV7-3 to TRBJ2-3, with D tentatively TRBD1 (5 bases). The CDR3 loop spans 14 amino acids. Germline loops: CDR1 SGHTA, CDR2 FQGTGA. Trimming shortened V by 2 bases and J by 6 bases, and 12 bases separated the two germline ends. CDR3 region: CASSLAGFSDTQYF. In nucleotides, the CDR3 is TGTGCCAGCAGCTTAGCAGGGTTTAGTGATACGCAGTATTTT.

V and J are TRBV5-6 and TRBJ2-3; 9 bases map to TRBD1. From germline, CDR1 is SGHDT and CDR2 YYEEEE. The CDR3 is 17 residues long. V trimming: 4 bases; J trimming: 1 base; junction bases outside the gene matches: 10. The CDR3 sequence: CASSPDRGRRGTDTQYF. The CDR3 DNA reads as TGTGCCAGCAGCCCGGACAGGGGCAGGAGGGGCACAGATACGCAGTATTTT.

The chain has TRBV4-2 and TRBJ1-3, with 7 bases aligning to TRBD1. CDR3 length equals 19 residues. Germline V lookup: CDR1 LGHNA, CDR2 YNFKEQ. V was clipped by 0 bases and J by 0 bases; unmatched bases: 11. CDR3 region: CASSQDGAGTAVSGNTIYF. In DNA form, the CDR3 reads TGTGCCAGCAGCCAAGATGGGGCCGGGACAGCCGTCTCTGGAAACACCATATATTTT.

The rearrangement joins TRBV20-1 to TRBJ1-1, with a weak D call TRBD1 (5 bases). Germline V lookup: CDR1 DFQATT, CDR2 SNEGSKA (reference sequence). The CDR3 loop spans 11 amino acids. The V end lost 0 bases, the J end lost 10 bases, and 9 bases lay between the germline ends. The CDR3 nucleotides read TGCAGTGCTAGAGATAATGGGGGAGCTTTCTTT. This encodes CSARDNGGAFF.

The chain links TRBV5-1 to TRBJ2-7; TRBD2 aligns across 10 bases. J gave up 3 bases and V 0 bases, and 3 bases lay outside the gene matches. The CDR3 has 15 amino acids. Germline V gene data show CDR1 as SGHRS and CDR2 as YFSETQ. As DNA, the CDR3 is TGCGCCAGCAGCTTGGGGGCTAGCGGGAGCTACGAGCAGTACTTC. Amino acids: CASSLGASGSYEQYF.

The rearrangement links TRBV7-8 to TRBJ1-1; D gene uncertain. The CDR3 loop spans 14 amino acids. Trimming stripped 5 bases from V and 6 bases from J, with 16 bases between. In germline, CDR1 is SGHVS, CDR2 FQNEAQ. The CDR3: CASSPHPFAAEAFF. CDR3 DNA: TGTGCCAGCAGCCCACACCCCTTCGCGGCTGAAGCTTTCTTT.

The V call is TRBV24-1, the J call TRBJ2-5, with TRBD2 identical over 10 bases. V shed 3 bases, J shed 5 bases, and the junction held 5 bases outside the gene matches. This CDR3 is 15 amino acids long. Germline values: CDR1 KGHDR, CDR2 SFDVKD. The CDR3 reads CATSDGTSAGETQYF. The DNA of the CDR3 is TGTGCCACCAGTGATGGGACTAGCGCCGGGGAGACCCAGTACTTC.

This clone was observed a single time. The rearrangement links TRBV3-1 (or the pseudogene TRBV3-2) to TRBJ2-5; D is ambiguous. V shed 6 bases and J shed 1 base, with 21 bases lying between them. The CDR3 sequence is 17 residues long. Germline V lookup: CDR1 LGHDT, CDR2 YNNKEL (reference sequence). The DNA for the CDR3 is TGTGCCAGCAGACACGGAGTCCCTAAGAGGAGCCAAGAGACCCAGTACTTC. It translates to CASRHGVPKRSQETQYF.

The rearrangement links TRBV7-9 to TRBJ2-7; D is undetermined. The germline gives CDR1 SEHNR, CDR2 FQNEAQ (reference sequence). The length of the CDR3 is 12 residues. The V end lost 11 bases, the J end lost 0 bases, and 11 bases lay between the germline ends. CDR3: CALLVSSYEQYF. As DNA, the CDR3 is TGTGCCTTATTGGTATCCTCCTACGAGCAGTACTTC.

This CDR3 reads CASSLVSAGAGNTIYF. The CDR3 bases are TGTGCCAGCAGCTTGGTCAGTGCAGGGGCTGGAAACACCATATATTTT. The rearrangement uses TRBV5-6 and TRBJ1-3; possible D gene TRBD1, 6 bases. This CDR3 is 16 amino acids long. The germline gives CDR1 SGHDT, CDR2 YYEEEE. The germline V and J ends were trimmed by 0 bases and 2 bases, with 12 bases remaining between them.

This chain uses TRBV25-1 with TRBJ1-1; unclear D gene. Germline V lookup: CDR1 MGHDK, CDR2 SYGVNS. The CDR3 totals 13 residues. Between the trimmed V and J ends, which lost 9 bases and 1 base, there was a span of 12 bases. This chain's CDR3 is CASQTTENTEAFF. The DNA of the CDR3 is TGTGCCAGTCAGACCACAGAGAACACTGAAGCTTTCTTT.

The chain combines TRBV7-9 with TRBJ1-1; 9 nucleotides agree with TRBD1. The CDR3 sequence is 15 residues long. V shed 0 bases and J 5 bases; nucleotides not matched to a gene: 4. CDR1 SEHNR and CDR2 FQNEAQ come from the germline V gene (reference sequence). The CDR3 DNA sequence: TGTGCCAGCAGCTTAGCGACGACAGGGGGTACTGAAGCTTTCTTT. It is translated as CASSLATTGGTEAFF.

CDR3 residues: CASDKLAGGRTSTDTQYF. The CDR3 nucleotides are TGTGCCAGCGACAAACTAGCGGGGGGCAGAACTAGCACAGATACGCAGTATTTT. This rearrangement joins TRBV13 to TRBJ2-3; 12 bases match TRBD2. CDR3 length equals 18 residues. After removal of 8 bases from V and 0 bases from J, the junction contained 12 bases not matched to a gene. Germline V gene data show CDR1 as PRHDT and CDR2 as FYEKMQ (reference sequence). Full variable domain (missing parts from reference TRBV13 and TRBJ2-3): AAGVIQSPRHLIKEKRETATLKCYPIPRHDTVYWYQQGPGQDPQFLISFYEKMQSDKGSIPDRFSAQQFSDYHSELNMSSLELGDSALYFCASDKLAGGRTSTDTQYFGPGTRLTVL.

By frequency in the sample, this clone is medium-sized. This sequence joins TRBV11-3 and TRBJ2-3; D tentatively reads TRBD1 or TRBD2 (7 bases each). V dropped 5 bases and J dropped 4 bases, with 19 bases sitting between them. Germline lookup yields CDR1 SGHNT and CDR2 YENEEA. CDR3 size: 16 residues. The CDR3 DNA sequence: TGTGCCAGCAGCCTAAGGGAGGGGGCCGGCGCAGATACGCAGTATTTT. Translated: CASSLREGAGADTQYF.

V and J are TRBV9 and TRBJ2-7; TRBD1 is a possible D gene (5 bases). CDR1 and CDR2 (germline): SGDLS, YYNGEE. The ends were cut back, 0 bases at V and 2 bases at J, with 12 bases in the middle. The CDR3 is 15 amino acids. The CDR3: CASSVDGGAAYEQYF. CDR3 DNA: TGTGCCAGCAGCGTAGATGGTGGGGCCGCCTACGAGCAGTACTTC.

This rearrangement joins TRBV9 to TRBJ2-1, with D possibly TRBD1 on 5 matching bases. Germline V CDR1 and CDR2: SGDLS, YYNGEE. V lost 7 bases and J lost 0, with 17 bases in between. The CDR3 totals 16 residues. The DNA for the CDR3 is TGTGCCAGCGGCCAAAGACAGCTGAGCTCCTACAATGAGCAGTTCTTC. This codes for CASGQRQLSSYNEQFF. Full variable domain (remainder filled in from reference TRBV9 and TRBJ2-1): DSGVTQTPKHLITATGQRVTLRCSPRSGDLSVYWYQQSLDQGLQFLIQYYNGEERAKGNILERFSAQQFPDLHSELNLSSLELGDSALYFCASGQRQLSSYNEQFFGPGTRLTVL.

The chain recombines TRBV27 with TRBJ2-1; 11 bases are shared with TRBD2. This CDR3 comprises 19 residues. Per the germline V gene, CDR1 is MNHEY and CDR2 is SMNVEV (reference sequence). The J segment lost 6 bases and the V segment lost 6 bases, leaving 19 bases of the junction unmatched. CDR3 residues: CASRFLTLAGGSNANEQFF. CDR3 DNA sequence: TGTGCCAGCAGATTCCTAACCCTAGCGGGGGGCTCTAATGCCAATGAGCAGTTCTTC.

V gene TRBV6-1 combines with J gene TRBJ1-3; no clear D. The CDR3 is 15 residues long. Between the trimmed V and J ends, which lost 0 bases and 0 bases, there was a span of 6 bases. From germline, CDR1 is MNHNS and CDR2 SASEGT. CDR3 coding DNA: TGTGCCAGCAGTGAAGCTTTATACTCTGGAAACACCATATATTTT. This translates into CASSEALYSGNTIYF.